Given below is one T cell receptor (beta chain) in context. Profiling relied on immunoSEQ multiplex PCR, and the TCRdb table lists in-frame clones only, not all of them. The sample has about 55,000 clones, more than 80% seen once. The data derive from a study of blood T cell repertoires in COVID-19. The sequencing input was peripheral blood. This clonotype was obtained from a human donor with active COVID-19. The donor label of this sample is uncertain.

This CDR3 reads CASSVAGLAGQETQYF. The CDR3 region has the DNA TGTGCCAGCAGCGTAGCGGGACTAGCGGGACAAGAGACCCAGTACTTC. The rearrangement uses TRBV9 and TRBJ2-5; 13 bases are a match to TRBD2. The CDR3 runs 16 residues. V gave up 0 bases and J gave up 2 bases; unmatched junction bases: 1. Per germline, CDR1 SGDLS and CDR2 YYNGEE.